A selection of T cell receptor beta chains follows, all from one sample in a study of T cells in Graves' hyperthyroidism and ophthalmopathy. TCRdb processed the multiplex PCR reads anew with MiXCR; each CDR3 protein has one entry. Of hundreds of thousands of distinct CDR3 sequences listed, under 15% were seen once; the top ten hold roughly 9.2%. Sequenced input: blood. These receptor sequences come from a woman aged 18-30 years with Graves' hyperthyroidism. Each CDR3 is given without its conserved first and last residue. D genes are given only for firm matches.

>TRBV5-4|NA|TRBJ2-1
ASSLERSSYNEQF
>TRBV28|NA|TRBJ1-2
ASRAGFGYT
>TRBV24-1|NA|TRBJ2-2
ATSEADRFSGELF
>TRBV20-1|NA|TRBJ1-5
SASSGGGLGQPQH
>TRBV10-3|TRBD2|TRBJ2-3
AISESRRGGGTDTQY
>TRBV7-9|NA|TRBJ1-2
ASSTSMESGYT
>TRBV6-1|NA|TRBJ1-6
ASRTNGGDSPLH
>TRBV6-1|NA|TRBJ2-3
ASTGSYTQY
>TRBV7-2|TRBD1|TRBJ1-3
ASSRDRVYSGNTIY
>TRBV28|NA|TRBJ2-7
ASRRQYEQY
>TRBV19|NA|TRBJ1-2
ASSPSDISNYGYT
>TRBV6-6|NA|TRBJ2-6
ASSYSDYGSGANVLT
>TRBV7-2|NA|TRBJ2-7
ASSPPGQRSYEQY
>TRBV5-1|TRBD1|TRBJ1-1
ASSKDRGGVGGAF
>TRBV7-2|NA|TRBJ1-1
ASSLRDTEAF
>TRBV2|NA|TRBJ1-2
ASTEDRSYGYT
>TRBV7-9|NA|TRBJ2-3
ASSFHGATDTQY
>TRBV28|NA|TRBJ2-7
ASSRHFLAGEQY
>TRBV20-1|TRBD1|TRBJ1-5
SASPGTGNQPQH
>TRBV15|NA|TRBJ1-1
ATSLMGGAEAF
>TRBV10-3|NA|TRBJ1-1
AISESSGGANTEAF
>TRBV14|NA|TRBJ1-4
ASSQDLRDGVNEKLF
>TRBV4-2|TRBD2|TRBJ2-1
ASSQGGGGADEQF
>TRBV11-2|NA|TRBJ2-7
ASSLGAPYEQY
>TRBV5-6|NA|TRBJ2-1
ASSAVDWNSYNEQF
>TRBV12-3/TRBV12-4|NA|TRBJ2-2
ASTPGAPSGGTGELF
>TRBV29-1|NA|TRBJ2-7
SAGQVGGVPYEQY
>TRBV4-3|TRBD2|TRBJ2-7
ASSQGGLAGSYEQY
>TRBV19|NA|TRBJ1-6
ASSKATDWALH
>TRBV12-3/TRBV12-4|NA|TRBJ1-6
ASSLGGLGTPLH
>TRBV2|NA|TRBJ2-3
ASGSVTDTQY
>TRBV27|NA|TRBJ2-7
ASTPTTFTGEQY
>TRBV3-1|NA|TRBJ2-5
ASSQTREETQY
>TRBV7-9|NA|TRBJ1-1
ASIPVGGLYTEAF
>TRBV6-1|NA|TRBJ2-7
ASRALKREREQY
>TRBV11-2|NA|TRBJ2-2
ASSLSWNSGELF
>TRBV7-2|TRBD2|TRBJ2-5
ASSPGLAQETQY
>TRBV19|TRBD1|TRBJ1-2
ASTGTAARGYT
>TRBV28|NA|TRBJ1-2
ASSLTGTGHGYT
>TRBV3-1|NA|TRBJ1-5
ASSQEGVQPQH
>TRBV11-2|NA|TRBJ1-5
ASTPRGSNSNQPQH
>TRBV7-2|NA|TRBJ1-5
ASSLVGVSNQPQH
>TRBV24-1|NA|TRBJ2-2
ATSDLEGLNTGELF
>TRBV4-1|NA|TRBJ1-2
ASSPEPGIYGYT
>TRBV20-1|NA|TRBJ2-2
SARDGFHRDTTTGELF